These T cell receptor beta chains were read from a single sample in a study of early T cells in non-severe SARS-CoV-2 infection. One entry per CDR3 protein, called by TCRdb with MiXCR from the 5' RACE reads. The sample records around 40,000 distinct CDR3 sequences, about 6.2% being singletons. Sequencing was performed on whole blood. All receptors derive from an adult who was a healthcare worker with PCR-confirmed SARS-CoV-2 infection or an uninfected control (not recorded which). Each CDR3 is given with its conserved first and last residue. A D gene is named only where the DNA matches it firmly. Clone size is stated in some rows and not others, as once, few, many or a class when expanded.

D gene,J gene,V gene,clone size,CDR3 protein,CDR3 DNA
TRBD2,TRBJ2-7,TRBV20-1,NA,CSAQWTSGRREQYF,TGCAGTGCCCAGTGGACTAGCGGGAGAAGGGAGCAGTACTTC
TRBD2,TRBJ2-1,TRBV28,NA,CAIMGLAVNEQFF,TGTGCCATTATGGGACTAGCCGTCAATGAGCAGTTCTTC
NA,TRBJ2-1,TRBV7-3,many,CASSLSGSRGNEQFF,TGTGCCAGCAGCTTATCCGGGAGTAGAGGCAATGAGCAGTTCTTC
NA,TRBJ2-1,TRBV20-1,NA,CSARDPEYTYNEQFF,TGCAGTGCTAGAGATCCCGAATATACATACAATGAGCAGTTCTTC
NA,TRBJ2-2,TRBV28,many,CASSLSGELFF,TGTGCCAGCAGTTTAAGCGGGGAGCTGTTTTTT
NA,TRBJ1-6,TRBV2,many,CASTKGSPYNSPLHF,TGTGCCAGCACGAAGGGGTCCCCCTATAATTCACCCCTCCACTTT
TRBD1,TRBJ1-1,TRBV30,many,CAWSDRGSGAEAFF,TGTGCCTGGAGCGACAGGGGAAGCGGCGCTGAAGCTTTCTTT
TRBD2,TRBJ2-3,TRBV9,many,CASSVEGGRGVTQYF,TGTGCCAGCAGCGTTGAGGGAGGGCGAGGTGTTACGCAGTATTTT
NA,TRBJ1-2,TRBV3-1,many,CASSGGTFRGYTF,TGTGCCAGCAGCGGGGGGACGTTTCGTGGCTACACCTTC
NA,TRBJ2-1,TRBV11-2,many,CASSPTLQVDEQFF,TGTGCCAGCAGCCCCACCTTACAGGTCGATGAGCAGTTCTTC
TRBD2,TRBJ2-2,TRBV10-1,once,CASSDGGSGYTGELFF,TGCGCCAGCAGTGATGGCGGTAGCGGGTACACCGGGGAGCTGTTTTTT
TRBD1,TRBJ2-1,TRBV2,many,CASMRSDRDRGYNEQFF,TGTGCCAGCATGAGGTCCGACCGGGACAGGGGTTACAATGAGCAGTTCTTC
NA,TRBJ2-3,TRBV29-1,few,CSVEEGFKDTQYF,TGCAGCGTTGAGGAAGGATTCAAAGATACGCAGTATTTT
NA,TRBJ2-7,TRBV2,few,CASSDSPYEQYF,TGTGCCAGCAGTGACAGTCCCTACGAGCAGTACTTC
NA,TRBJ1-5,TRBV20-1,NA,CSARRAAQPQHF,TGCAGTGCTAGGAGGGCGGCCCAGCCCCAGCATTTT
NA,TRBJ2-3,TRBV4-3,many,CASSPLNGVTDTQYF,TGCGCCAGCAGCCCCCTAAATGGGGTCACAGATACGCAGTATTTT
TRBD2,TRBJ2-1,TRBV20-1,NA,CSASSASGILNEQFF,TGCAGTGCTAGTTCAGCTAGCGGGATATTGAATGAGCAGTTCTTC
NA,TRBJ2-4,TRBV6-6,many,CASSYSSQGQNIQYF,TGTGCCAGCAGTTACTCAAGTCAGGGCCAAAACATTCAGTACTTC
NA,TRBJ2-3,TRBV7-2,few,CASSPSLDTQYF,TGTGCCAGCAGCCCCAGTTTGGATACGCAGTATTTT
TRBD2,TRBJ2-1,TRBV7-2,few,CASSLDSSGGYNEQFF,TGTGCCAGCAGCTTAGATTCGAGCGGGGGTTACAATGAGCAGTTCTTC
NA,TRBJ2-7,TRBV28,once,CASSLNSDSYEQYF,TGTGCCAGCAGTTTAAACAGTGACTCCTACGAGCAGTACTTC
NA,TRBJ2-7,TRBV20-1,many,CSAQVEGGYEQYF,TGCAGTGCTCAAGTAGAAGGAGGCTACGAGCAGTACTTC
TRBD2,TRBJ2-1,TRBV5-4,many,CASSFVAGTYNEQFF,TGTGCCAGCAGTTTTGTAGCGGGGACCTACAATGAGCAGTTCTTC
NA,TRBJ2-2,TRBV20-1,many,CSVRGSRLNTGELFF,TGCAGTGTCCGGGGCAGCCGCCTGAACACCGGGGAGCTGTTTTTT
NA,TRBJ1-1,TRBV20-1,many,CSAREVGRLNTEAFF,TGCAGTGCTAGAGAAGTAGGACGGTTGAACACTGAAGCTTTCTTT
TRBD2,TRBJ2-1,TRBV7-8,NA,CASSLLLGLAGGPGYNEQFF,TGTGCCAGCAGCTTACTCCTGGGACTAGCGGGAGGGCCGGGATACAATGAGCAGTTCTTC